This T cell receptor beta chain was sequenced in a study of OX40 agonist ivuxolimab in advanced cancers. Study in general: Patients enrolled in dose escalation were diagnosed with hepatocellular carcinoma, melanoma, renal cell or head and neck cancer.

Clones were sequenced by immunoSEQ multiplex PCR, and TCRdb holds only the in-frame ones, with some missing. The repertoire holds about 64,000 clones, with approximately 90% as singletons. Germline CDR1 reads MGHDK; CDR2 reads SYGVNS. This CDR3 region has 14 residues. V was pared by 6 bases and J by 4 bases, with 14 bases between. The receptor was isolated from an adult with an advanced solid tumor such as melanoma, head and neck, liver or kidney cancer. Specimen: CD4+ or CD8+ T cells sorted from blood, collected in a trial of the OX40 agonist ivuxolimab. The rearrangement uses TRBV25-1 and TRBJ2-3; D not certain. For the CDR3, the DNA is TGTGCCAGCAGCTCAATGGTGGCGGCAGATACGCAGTATTTT. Its translation is CASSSMVAADTQYF.